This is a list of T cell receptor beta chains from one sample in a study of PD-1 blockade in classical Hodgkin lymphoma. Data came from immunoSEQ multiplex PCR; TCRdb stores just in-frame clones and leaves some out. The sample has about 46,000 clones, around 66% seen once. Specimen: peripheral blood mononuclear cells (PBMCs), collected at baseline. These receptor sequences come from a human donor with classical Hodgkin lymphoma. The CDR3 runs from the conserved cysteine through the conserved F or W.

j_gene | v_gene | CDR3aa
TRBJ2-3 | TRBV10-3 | CAIRPFLGREGTDTQYF
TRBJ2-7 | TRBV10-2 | CASRGAGSRQQYF
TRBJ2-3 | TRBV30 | CAWSPSTDTQYF
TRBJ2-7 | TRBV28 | CASTGQASYEQYF
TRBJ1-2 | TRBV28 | CASLTSSNYGYTF
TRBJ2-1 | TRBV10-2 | CASSESPSGYNEQFF
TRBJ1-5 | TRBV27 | CASRHEVFNQPQHF
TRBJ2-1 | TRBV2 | CASSESYEQFF
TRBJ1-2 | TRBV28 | CASSFSLGEVNGYTF
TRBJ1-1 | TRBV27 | CASSLSTSSFAEAFF
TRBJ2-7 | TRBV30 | CAWSIDSTYEQYF
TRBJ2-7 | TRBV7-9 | CASSPFFGEQYF
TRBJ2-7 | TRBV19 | CASSTARGTYEQYF
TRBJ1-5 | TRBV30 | CAWRGTGRNQPQHF
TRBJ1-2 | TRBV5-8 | CASSRTGGPYGYTF
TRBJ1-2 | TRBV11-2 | CASSFGQGLGGYTF
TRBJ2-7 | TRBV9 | CASSVRDSGSEQYF
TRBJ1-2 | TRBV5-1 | CASSLTGTGSNGYTF
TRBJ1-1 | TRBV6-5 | CASRYQETNTEAFF
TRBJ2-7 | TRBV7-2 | CASSDPHRGHDEQYF
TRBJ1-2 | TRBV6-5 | CASRRDSYGYTF
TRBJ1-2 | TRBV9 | CASSEGAAYGYTF
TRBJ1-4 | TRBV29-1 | CSATPTGGEKLFF
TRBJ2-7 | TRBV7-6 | CASSSTSVIPYEQYF
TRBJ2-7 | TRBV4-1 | CASSPRLAWGEQYF
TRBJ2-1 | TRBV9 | CASTSGAGTYNEQFF
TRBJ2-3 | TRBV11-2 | CASSGTGGTDTQYF
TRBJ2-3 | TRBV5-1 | CASRLQPLSTDTQYF
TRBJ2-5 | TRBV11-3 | CASSSAGVVETQYF